What follows are 19 T cell receptor beta chains derived from one specimen sequenced in a study of CD8 T cells in Susac syndrome. An amount of RNA that ranged from roughly 0.5 to 1 ug was reverse transcribed with random hexamers. TCRdb used MiXCR to reprocess the immunoSEQ multiplex PCR reads, holding one entry per CDR3 protein. The repertoire holds about 400,000 distinct CDR3 sequences, with approximately 85% as singletons. Source material: CD8+ T cells from PBMCs. These receptors originate from a human donor with multiple sclerosis.

The V call is TRBV5-1, the J call TRBJ2-1; no reliable D call. Germline V lookup: CDR1 SGHRS, CDR2 YFSETQ. The CDR3 consists of 14 residues. V shed 4 bases and J shed 6 bases, with 14 bases lying between them. CDR3 coding DNA: TGCGCCAGCAGCCCTTACGACACCAGCAATGAGCAGTTCTTC. This sequence encodes CASSPYDTSNEQFF. Full variable domain (outside the CDR3, taken from reference TRBV5-1 and TRBJ2-1): KAGVTQTPRYLIKTRGQQVTLSCSPISGHRSVSWYQQTPGQGLQFLFEYFSETQRNKGNFPGRFSGRQFSNSRSEMNVSTLELGDSALYLCASSPYDTSNEQFFGPGTRLTVL.

The chain uses TRBV20-1 and TRBJ1-1, with D unresolved. Trimming took 7 bases from V and 3 from J, leaving 15 bases between them. The CDR3 contains 13 residues. The V gene's germline CDR1 is DFQATT and CDR2 SNEGSKA (reference sequence). The CDR3 nucleotides read TGCAGTGTTTCGGTCCGGGAGGACACTGAAGCTTTCTTT. Translated, it gives CSVSVREDTEAFF.

Here the CDR3 reads CASSSPGTGGEQYF. CDR3 sequence (DNA): TGTGCCAGCAGTTCCCCCGGGACAGGTGGCGAGCAGTACTTC. The chain is built from TRBV6-5 and TRBJ2-7; 8 nucleotides align to TRBD1. Germline lookup yields CDR1 MNHEY and CDR2 SVGAGI. The CDR3 sequence is 14 residues long. V gave up 4 bases and J gave up 6 bases; unmatched junction bases: 8.

In this sample, this clonotype turned up once. V usage is TRBV19 and J usage is TRBJ2-1; the D gene is possibly TRBD1 (5 bases). Per germline, CDR1 LNHDA and CDR2 SQIVND (reference sequence). Trimming removed 0 bases at V and 9 bases at J, with 15 bases between. The CDR3 sequence is 15 residues long. The CDR3 bases are TGTGCCAGTAGTATAGATCAAGGCAGGGTTTCTGAGCAGTTCTTC. Its protein product is CASSIDQGRVSEQFF.

The chain has TRBV3-1 and TRBJ2-5; D may match TRBD1 or TRBD2 (5 bases each). The V gene lost 0 bases and the J gene lost 0 bases, with 14 bases spanning the gap. In germline, CDR1 is LGHDT, CDR2 YNNKEL (reference sequence). The CDR3 consists of 17 residues. In nucleotides, the CDR3 is TGTGCCAGCAGCCAAGATGGCCGAGGGGTGTACCAAGAGACCCAGTACTTC. Translating gives CASSQDGRGVYQETQYF.

This chain links TRBV6-1 with TRBJ1-1, with a possible D match to TRBD1 (6 bases). The CDR3 is made up of 15 amino acids. Germline CDR1 MNHNS, CDR2 SASEGT. Between the trimmed V and J ends, which lost 4 bases and 5 bases, there was a span of 17 bases. The CDR3 loop reads CASSGDMQVWTEAFF. For the CDR3, the DNA is TGTGCCAGCAGTGGGGACATGCAAGTTTGGACTGAAGCTTTCTTT.

This clonotype showed up just a few times. The chain uses TRBV7-9 and TRBJ2-7, with D uncertain. The CDR3 extends over 13 amino acids. Germline CDR1 and CDR2: SEHNR and FQNEAQ (reference sequence). The V and J ends lost 5 bases and 0 bases respectively, with 8 bases between them. The chain's CDR3 is CASSPWGSYEQYF. The CDR3 region has the DNA TGTGCCAGCAGCCCATGGGGCTCCTACGAGCAGTACTTC.

This clonotype has just one count. The V and J genes are TRBV27 and TRBJ1-1, with D tentatively TRBD1 (5 bases). CDR3 length: 14 amino acids. The germline gives CDR1 MNHEY, CDR2 SMNVEV (reference sequence). The ends were cut back, 8 bases at V and 5 bases at J, with 18 bases in the middle. The CDR3 reads CASASLGVLTEAFF. The DNA for the CDR3 is TGTGCCAGCGCATCGTTGGGGGTTTTGACTGAAGCTTTCTTT.

The chain has TRBV30 and TRBJ2-2, with D perhaps TRBD1 (5 bases). Trimming took off 2 bases at V and 6 bases at J, with 7 bases between the two ends. Germline V gene data show CDR1 as GTSNPN and CDR2 as SVGIG (reference sequence). This CDR3 has 12 residues. CDR3 sequence reads: CAWSLGAGELFF. CDR3 bases: TGTGCCTGGAGTTTAGGGGCCGGGGAGCTGTTTTTT.

This clonotype was seen only once. The chain has TRBV29-1 and TRBJ2-2, with 7 bases identical to TRBD2. V shed 5 bases and J 3 bases; nucleotides not matched to a gene: 3. This CDR3 region has 13 residues. In germline, CDR1 is SQVTM, CDR2 ANQGSEA. Written as DNA, the CDR3 is TGCAGCGTTCGGGGGGTCTACACCGGGGAGCTGTTTTTT. Its protein is CSVRGVYTGELFF.

The chain combines TRBV2 with TRBJ1-1, with 7 bases identical to TRBD1. V gave up 1 base and J gave up 5 bases; unmatched junction bases: 13. This CDR3 comprises 17 residues. Germline CDR1 SNHLY, CDR2 FYNNEI. The CDR3 sequence is CASSEVFIGTEGTEAFF. Written as DNA, the CDR3 is TGTGCCAGCAGTGAAGTATTCATCGGGACAGAAGGTACTGAAGCTTTCTTT.

The J gene is TRBJ1-1, the V gene TRBV30, with D possibly TRBD1 on 6 matching bases. CDR3 length: 13 residues. Trimming took off 4 bases at V and 4 bases at J, with 13 bases between the two ends. The germline CDR1 and CDR2 sequences are GTSNPN and SVGIG (reference sequence). The CDR3 protein is CAWTLDSRTEAFF. The CDR3 DNA follows: TGTGCCTGGACTCTGGACAGTCGCACTGAAGCTTTCTTT.

The chain is built from TRBV12-5 and TRBJ2-2; D is unresolved. Between the trimmed V and J ends, which lost 3 bases and 0 bases, there was a span of 5 bases. This CDR3 comprises 14 residues. Germline assignment: CDR1 LGHNT and CDR2 FRNRAP. For the CDR3, the DNA is TGTGCTAGTGGTTTAGAGACGAACACCGGGGAGCTGTTTTTT. As protein: CASGLETNTGELFF.

This clonotype was observed a single time. The V and J genes are TRBV27 and TRBJ2-3; 10 nucleotides match TRBD2. Trimming took 6 bases from V and 2 from J; bases not matched to a gene: 14. The CDR3 consists of 18 residues. Germline V gene lookup returns CDR1 MNHEY and CDR2 SMNVEV (reference sequence). CDR3 region: CASSGASGSKTDTDTQYF. The DNA of the CDR3 is TGTGCCAGCAGCGGGGCTAGCGGGAGTAAAACAGACACAGATACGCAGTATTTT.

The V call is TRBV6-5, the J call TRBJ1-5; D is unclear. The CDR3 has 14 amino acids. Germline V gene lookup returns CDR1 MNHEY and CDR2 SVGAGI. Trimming cost V 0 bases and J 8 bases, with 11 bases left between them. The CDR3 protein is CASSYSIGRKPQHF. CDR3 in DNA: TGTGCCAGCAGTTACTCGATAGGGAGGAAGCCCCAGCATTTT.

The J gene is TRBJ2-7, the V gene TRBV6-6, with a tentative D call TRBD1 (6 bases). CDR3 length: 15 residues. Germline assignment: CDR1 MNHNY and CDR2 SVGAGI (reference sequence). Trimming stripped 4 bases from V and 2 bases from J, with 15 bases between. The CDR3 loop is CASSSRTADPYEQYF. The CDR3 DNA sequence: TGTGCCAGCAGTTCCCGGACAGCCGATCCCTACGAGCAGTACTTC.

The rearrangement links TRBV4-1 to TRBJ2-7; D perhaps matches TRBD2 (7 bases). The CDR3 is made up of 14 amino acids. Trimming took 4 bases from V and 4 from J, leaving 14 bases between them. Germline CDR1 reads MGHRA; CDR2 reads YSYEKL. CDR3 sequence reads: CASSPSGGQYEQYF. In nucleotides, the CDR3 is TGCGCCAGCAGCCCCTCCGGGGGGCAATACGAGCAGTACTTC.

The V call is TRBV11-2, the J call TRBJ2-3, with D possibly matching TRBD2 (6 bases). V lost 4 bases to trimming and J lost 0 bases, with 20 bases between them. The CDR3 spans 18 residues. The V gene's germline CDR1 is SGHAT and CDR2 FQNNGV. The CDR3 here is CASSYGVTRGASTDTQYF. CDR3 bases: TGTGCCAGCAGCTATGGGGTCACGCGGGGTGCCAGCACAGATACGCAGTATTTT. The entire variable domain, with the rest obtained from reference TRBV11-2 and TRBJ2-3, is as follows: EAGVAQSPRYKIIEKRQSVAFWCNPISGHATLYWYQQILGQGPKLLIQFQNNGVVDDSQLPKDRFSAERLKGVDSTLKIQPAKLEDSAVYLCASSYGVTRGASTDTQYFGPGTRLTVL.

CDR3 bases: TGCGCCAGCAGCCAGTACCAGGGAGGACAGCCCCAGCATTTT. It translates to CASSQYQGGQPQHF. The rearrangement links TRBV4-1 to TRBJ1-5; D possibly corresponds to TRBD1 (5 bases). V was pared by 3 bases and J by 7 bases, with 13 bases between. This CDR3 comprises 14 residues. CDR1 MGHRA and CDR2 YSYEKL come from the germline V gene.